This section outlines one T cell receptor (beta chain) sequence together with its context. The source of the sample is a study of blood T cell repertoires in COVID-19. The CDR3 is made up of 16 amino acids. CDR1 is KGHDR and CDR2 is SFDVKD in the germline V gene. Trimming took 3 bases from V and 7 from J; bases not matched to a gene: 9. Method: immunoSEQ multiplex PCR; TCRdb's copy keeps in-frame clones and lacks some. Among roughly 350,000 clones listed, 75% to 90% were seen once. Sequenced sample: peripheral blood. This TCR came from a woman under 30 with acute or convalescent COVID-19. This rearrangement joins TRBV24-1 to TRBJ1-2, with 11 bases identical to TRBD1. In nucleotides, the CDR3 is TGTGCCACCAGTGATCCTAGGACAGGGGGCATGGGTGGCTACACCTTC. This translates into CATSDPRTGGMGGYTF.